A single sample is the source of the 30 T cell receptor beta chains below, sequenced in a study of Graves' ophthalmopathy and Graves' hyperthyroidism. RNA transcripts were the template, and TCR beta CDR3 regions were amplified from them. Investigators did first-round RT-PCR with HTBI primers, then second-round multiplex PCR. TCRdb recomputed calls from the multiplex PCR reads with MiXCR, one row per CDR3 protein. This sample has about 640,000 distinct CDR3 sequences, with 35% to 50% found just once. The source material was peripheral blood. The source is an adult man with Graves' ophthalmopathy.

This clonotype was observed at least ten times. The rearrangement links TRBV7-9 to TRBJ2-6; TRBD2 matches 8 bases. CDR1 SEHNR and CDR2 FQNEAQ come from the germline V gene (reference sequence). CDR3 length equals 19 residues. V lost 5 bases and J lost 0; bases outside the gene matches: 12. CDR3 DNA: TGTGCCAGCAGCCGCCGCGGGGGACTAGTCCTCTCTGGGGCCAACGTCCTGACTTTC. It yields the protein CASSRRGGLVLSGANVLTF.

This clonotype appeared many times. The chain employs TRBV12-3 or TRBV12-4 and TRBJ2-7; no definite D call. V shed 4 bases and J shed 2 bases, with 12 bases lying between them. The length of the CDR3 is 14 residues. The CDR3 DNA sequence: TGTGCCAGCAGTTCTCGGCCATCTACCTACGAGCAGTACTTC. Its protein is CASSSRPSTYEQYF.

The chain joins TRBV2 to TRBJ2-7, with 8 bases that match TRBD1. The J segment lost 5 bases and the V segment lost 4 bases, leaving 13 bases of the junction unmatched. This CDR3 contains 16 residues. CDR1 and CDR2 (germline): SNHLY, FYNNEI. This CDR3 reads CASSARGRDRFDEQYF. DNA for the CDR3: TGTGCCAGCAGTGCTAGAGGGCGGGACAGGTTCGACGAGCAGTACTTC.

This clonotype was recorded at least ten times. CDR3 in DNA: TGTGCCAGCAGCTTAGCGGGACAGTCTAATGAAAAACTGTTTTTT. Translation: CASSLAGQSNEKLFF. The chain recombines TRBV7-2 with TRBJ1-4, with 7 bases aligning to TRBD1. Germline assignment: CDR1 SGHTA and CDR2 FQGNSA. The trim removed 0 bases at V and 3 bases at J, leaving 1 base unmatched. The CDR3 is 15 amino acids.

This clonotype was observed at least ten times. The chain joins TRBV14 to TRBJ1-6, with D perhaps matching TRBD1 (5 bases). The CDR3 spans 15 residues. Looked up from germline, CDR1 is SGHDN and CDR2 is FVKESK. V lost 4 bases and J 8 bases, leaving 15 bases between the germline ends. CDR3 sequence: CASSPRDGGYSPLHF. The DNA of the CDR3 is TGTGCCAGCAGCCCCCGGGACGGAGGATATTCACCCCTCCACTTT.

The chain carries TRBV6-6 and TRBJ1-2; 7 nucleotides line up with TRBD1. This CDR3 has 15 residues. The V segment lost 5 bases and the J segment 0 bases; nucleotides outside the gene matches: 6. CDR1 MNHNY and CDR2 SVGAGI come from the germline V gene (reference sequence). Here the CDR3 reads CASSNPGQSNYGYTF. For the CDR3, the DNA is TGTGCCAGCAGTAACCCGGGACAGTCTAACTATGGCTACACCTTC.

Many counts were recorded for this clonotype. The chain links TRBV5-1 to TRBJ1-5; possibly TRBD1 for D (5 bases). V lost 4 bases and J 1 base, leaving 18 bases between the germline ends. CDR1 SGHRS and CDR2 YFSETQ come from the germline V gene. This CDR3 is built from 17 residues. In DNA form, the CDR3 reads TGCGCCAGCAGCCCCGTGGGTGAGGGACGGAGCAATCAGCCCCAGCATTTT. Amino acid sequence: CASSPVGEGRSNQPQHF.

This clonotype was seen ten or more times. The V and J genes are TRBV6-5 and TRBJ2-5, with 9 bases fitting TRBD1. Germline assignment: CDR1 MNHEY and CDR2 SVGAGI. Losses at the gene ends were 5 bases for V and 6 bases for J; bases not matched to a gene: 10. This CDR3 comprises 15 residues. CDR3 in DNA: TGTGCCAGCAGTGAACCGGGACAGGGCATACAGACCCAGTACTTC. Its protein product is CASSEPGQGIQTQYF.

Many counts were recorded for this clonotype. This rearrangement joins TRBV12-3 or TRBV12-4 to TRBJ1-1, with 7 bases identical to TRBD1. The junction had 13 bases not matched to a gene; V was cut back by 5 bases and J by 10 bases. This CDR3 region has 14 residues. The CDR3 DNA follows: TGTGCCAGCAGTCACCACAGGGGCTGGTGGGTAGCTTTCTTT. This codes for CASSHHRGWWVAFF.

Notes on this clonotype: One end of the junction varies from germline; a read error may be responsible. The rearrangement uses TRBV7-7 and TRBJ1-1; maybe TRBD1 (5 bases). The CDR3 contains 12 residues. In germline, CDR1 is SSHAT, CDR2 FNYEAQ (reference sequence). This chain's CDR3 is CASSTGLAEAFF. CDR3 in DNA: TGTGCTAGCAGCACGGGACTAGCTGAAGCTTTCTTT.

In its sample, this clonotype was seen many times. The chain couples TRBV7-6 to TRBJ2-5; 7 bases map to TRBD1. CDR3 length: 14 amino acids. The V segment lost 4 bases and the J segment 5 bases; nucleotides outside the gene matches: 7. The V gene's germline CDR1 is SGHVS and CDR2 FNYEAQ. In nucleotides, the CDR3 is TGTGCCAGCAGCTCCTACAGGGGCGAGGAGACCCAGTACTTC. Amino acid sequence: CASSSYRGEETQYF.

This clonotype has just a few counts. The chain links TRBV4-2 to TRBJ1-3; 7 bases align to TRBD1. The CDR3 extends over 16 amino acids. The junction had 3 bases not matched to a gene; V was cut back by 1 base and J by 0 bases. In germline, CDR1 is LGHNA, CDR2 YNFKEQ. CDR3 DNA: TGTGCCAGCAGCCAAGGACAGGGTTACTCTGGAAACACCATATATTTT. Its translation is CASSQGQGYSGNTIYF.

This clonotype was seen repeatedly, ten times or more. The V and J genes are TRBV7-2 and TRBJ2-2, with D possibly TRBD2 on 5 matching bases. V was shortened by 4 bases and J by 5 bases, with 11 bases between the two germline ends. Germline CDR1 reads SGHTA; CDR2 reads FQGNSA. The CDR3 totals 14 residues. The CDR3 here is CASSSERATGELFF. Here the CDR3 DNA reads TGTGCCAGCAGCTCAGAGAGGGCTACCGGGGAGCTGTTTTTT.

This clonotype was picked up many times. The chain uses TRBV2 and TRBJ1-5; TRBD1 might be the D (5 bases). Trimming cost V 5 bases and J 1 base, with 15 bases left between them. Germline V gene lookup returns CDR1 SNHLY and CDR2 FYNNEI. This CDR3 is built from 16 residues. CDR3 DNA: TGTGCCAGCAGTACCCCCCAGACAGCAAGCAATCAGCCCCAGCATTTT. Amino acid sequence: CASSTPQTASNQPQHF.

On this clonotype itself: This may be a read error: a much more frequent sequence differs by one nucleotide. The chain is built from TRBV9 and TRBJ1-4; no reliable D call. The CDR3 has 16 residues. From germline, CDR1 is SGDLS and CDR2 YYNGEE. The CDR3 here is CASSLRPAATNEELFF. The CDR3 DNA is TGTGCCAGCAGCCTCCGTCCGGCAGCAACTAATGAAGAACTGTTTTTT.

DNA for the CDR3: TGCAGCGTTGTTTGGATGGAGGGGACCCAGTACTTC. Its translation: CSVVWMEGTQYF. The V and J genes are TRBV29-1 and TRBJ2-5, with TRBD2 as a possible D gene (6 bases). The V end was cut by 4 bases, the J end by 7 bases, with 13 bases between. Germline V lookup: CDR1 SQVTM, CDR2 ANQGSEA. This CDR3 is built from 12 residues.

The chain links TRBV2 to TRBJ2-2; possible D gene TRBD1, 6 bases. CDR1 SNHLY and CDR2 FYNNEI come from the germline V gene. V was shortened by 6 bases and J by 5 bases, with 16 bases between the two germline ends. This CDR3 contains 15 residues. The chain's CDR3 is CASRSSGTPTGELFF. As DNA, the CDR3 is TGTGCCAGCAGATCCTCCGGGACACCGACCGGGGAGCTGTTTTTT.

Only one count was recorded for this clonotype. The chain has TRBV12-3 or TRBV12-4 and TRBJ1-1; D is unresolved. This CDR3 contains 8 residues. Trimming shortened V by 8 bases and J by 8 bases, and 3 bases separated the two germline ends. The CDR3 bases are TGTGCCAGCGCAGAAGCTTTCTTT. It yields the protein CASAEAFF.

This clonotype was observed a few times. V gene TRBV9 combines with J gene TRBJ1-6; perhaps TRBD1 as D (5 bases). The CDR3 is 13 residues long. Trimming took off 7 bases at V and 9 bases at J, with 14 bases between the two ends. Germline-derived CDR1 and CDR2 are SGDLS and YYNGEE. CDR3 DNA sequence: TGTGCCAGCTCGCAGGGAGGTATTTCACCCCTCCACTTT. Its protein is CASSQGGISPLHF.

This clonotype was recorded a few times. This chain connects TRBV4-3 to TRBJ2-5; tentatively, D is TRBD2 (5 bases). V was trimmed by 4 bases and J by 5 bases, leaving 23 bases between them. The V gene's germline CDR1 is LGHNA and CDR2 YSLEER. The CDR3 spans 17 residues. The CDR3 DNA is TGCGCCAGCAGCCCTAACGCGGCAGGATTGGGCGGGGAGACCCAGTACTTC. It codes for CASSPNAAGLGGETQYF.

The V and J genes are TRBV5-1 and TRBJ2-7, with a possible D match to TRBD1 (6 bases). Trimming removed 4 bases from V and 1 base from J, with 9 bases in between. The CDR3 is 13 residues long. Germline V gene data show CDR1 as SGHRS and CDR2 as YFSETQ. The CDR3 loop reads CASSAGVSYEQYF. The DNA of the CDR3 is TGCGCCAGCAGCGCAGGGGTGTCCTACGAGCAGTACTTC.

The rearrangement joins TRBV29-1 to TRBJ1-4; D might be TRBD1 (6 bases). The CDR3 loop spans 13 amino acids. The germline CDR1 and CDR2 sequences are SQVTM and ANQGSEA. Deletions cut 8 bases from V and 7 bases from J, with 17 bases between. The DNA of the CDR3 is TGCAGCTTAAGGACAGTGGGCGGTGAAAAACTGTTTTTT. Protein product: CSLRTVGGEKLFF.

This clonotype was counted between two and nine times. The chain joins TRBV27 to TRBJ1-5, with D uncertain. CDR1 is MNHEY and CDR2 is SMNVEV in the germline V gene (reference sequence). This CDR3 has 14 amino acids. V was clipped by 2 bases and J by 1 base, with 6 bases between them. This CDR3 reads CASSLTSSNQPQHF. The CDR3, as DNA: TGTGCCAGCAGTTTAACAAGCAGCAATCAGCCCCAGCATTTT.

This clonotype was recorded many times. The rearrangement uses TRBV10-3 and TRBJ1-6; D remains ambiguous. V was trimmed by 10 bases and J by 8 bases, leaving 18 bases between them. Germline CDR1 ENHRY, CDR2 SYGVKD. This CDR3 is 14 amino acids long. CDR3 loop: CASRKQTADSPLHF. CDR3 sequence (DNA): TGTGCCAGCAGGAAACAGACTGCGGATTCACCCCTCCACTTT.

The chain recombines TRBV7-6 with TRBJ2-2; D is perhaps TRBD2 (6 bases). CDR3 length: 15 residues. Germline V lookup: CDR1 SGHVS, CDR2 FNYEAQ. V shed 6 bases and J shed 8 bases, with 19 bases lying between them. DNA for the CDR3: TGTGCCAGCAGTTCTCAGACGACTAGAGCGGGGGAGCTGTTTTTT. This gives the protein CASSSQTTRAGELFF.

In this sample, this clonotype turned up many times. The chain uses TRBV9 and TRBJ1-1, with D hard to call. The CDR3 length is 13 residues. Germline assignment: CDR1 SGDLS and CDR2 YYNGEE. Trimming removed 0 bases at V and 5 bases at J, with 8 bases between. CDR3 sequence reads: CASSVDGYTEAFF. Written as DNA, the CDR3 is TGTGCCAGCAGCGTAGACGGATATACTGAAGCTTTCTTT.

This clonotype came up many times. The junction departs from the called germline gene at one end, perhaps through a read error. The rearrangement links TRBV10-3 to TRBJ2-7; the D is unclear. The CDR3 is made up of 15 amino acids. CDR1 and CDR2 (germline): ENHRY, SYGVKD. CDR3 coding DNA: TGTGCCAGCAGTCACCTACGGGCCCGAGGTGGCGAGCAGTACTTC. Protein product: CASSHLRARGGEQYF.

For this clonotype: The junction and the germline gene differ at one end; a read error may be behind it. This CDR3 is CAASDPQGEAETRYF. CDR3 coding DNA: TGTGCCGCCAGTGACCCACAGGGGGAAGCGGAGACCCGGTACTTC. The J gene is TRBJ2-5, the V gene TRBV24-1, with 8 positions matching TRBD1. From germline, CDR1 is KGHDR and CDR2 SFDVKD. The CDR3 sequence is 15 residues long.

This clonotype was picked up many times. The chain combines TRBV20-1 with TRBJ2-7; tentative D call: TRBD2 (6 bases). V lost 7 bases and J lost 0, with 13 bases in between. There are 13 residues in the CDR3. Germline CDR1 is DFQATT and CDR2 is SNEGSKA (reference sequence). CDR3 DNA: TGCAGTGGCTCGCGGGACCCCTCCTACGAGCAGTACTTC. This gives the protein CSGSRDPSYEQYF.

This clonotype has ten or more counts. The chain uses TRBV2 and TRBJ1-4; perhaps TRBD1 as D (5 bases). V was cut by 1 base and J by 3 bases, with 6 bases left in between. CDR3 length: 14 amino acids. Germline CDR1 is SNHLY and CDR2 is FYNNEI. The CDR3 DNA sequence: TGTGCCAGCAGTGAAGTCAGGGCTAATGAAAAACTGTTTTTT. Translated: CASSEVRANEKLFF.